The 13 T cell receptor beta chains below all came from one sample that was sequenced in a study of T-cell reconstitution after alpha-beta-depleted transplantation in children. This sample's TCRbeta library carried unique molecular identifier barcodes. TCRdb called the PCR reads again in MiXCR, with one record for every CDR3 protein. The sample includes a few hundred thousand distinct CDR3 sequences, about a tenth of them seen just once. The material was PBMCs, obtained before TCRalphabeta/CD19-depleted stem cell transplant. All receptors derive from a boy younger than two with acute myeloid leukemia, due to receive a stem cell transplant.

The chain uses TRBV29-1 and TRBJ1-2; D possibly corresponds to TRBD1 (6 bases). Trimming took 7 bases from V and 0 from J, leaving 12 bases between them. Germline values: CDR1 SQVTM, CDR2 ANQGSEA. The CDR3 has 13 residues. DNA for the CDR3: TGCAGCGCCCGGACAGAAGCTAACTATGGCTACACCTTC. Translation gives CSARTEANYGYTF.

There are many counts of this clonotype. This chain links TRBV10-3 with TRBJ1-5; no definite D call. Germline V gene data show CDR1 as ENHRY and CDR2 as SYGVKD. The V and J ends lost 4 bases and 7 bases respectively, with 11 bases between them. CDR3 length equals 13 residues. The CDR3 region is CAISGRDEQPQHF. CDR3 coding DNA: TGTGCCATCAGTGGGAGGGATGAGCAGCCCCAGCATTTT.

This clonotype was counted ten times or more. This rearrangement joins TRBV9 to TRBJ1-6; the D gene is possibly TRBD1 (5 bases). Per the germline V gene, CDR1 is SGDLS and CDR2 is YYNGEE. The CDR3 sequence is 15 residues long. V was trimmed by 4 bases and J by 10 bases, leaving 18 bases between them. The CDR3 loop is CASSPQGRQGSPLHF. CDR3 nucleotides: TGTGCCAGCAGCCCCCAAGGACGCCAGGGATCACCCCTCCACTTT.

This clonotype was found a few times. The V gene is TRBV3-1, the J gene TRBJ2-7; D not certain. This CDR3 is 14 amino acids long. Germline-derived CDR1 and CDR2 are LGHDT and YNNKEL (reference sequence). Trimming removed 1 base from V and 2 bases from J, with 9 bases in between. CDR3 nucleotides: TGTGCCAGCAGCCAAGTCGAAGGAGCCTACGAGCAGTACTTC. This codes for CASSQVEGAYEQYF.

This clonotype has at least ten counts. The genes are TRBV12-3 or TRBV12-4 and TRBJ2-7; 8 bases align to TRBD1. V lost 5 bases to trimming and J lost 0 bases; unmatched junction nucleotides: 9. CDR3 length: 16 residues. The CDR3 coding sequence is TGTGCCAGCAGTCACCGGGACAGGCGCACCTCCTACGAGCAGTACTTC. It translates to CASSHRDRRTSYEQYF.

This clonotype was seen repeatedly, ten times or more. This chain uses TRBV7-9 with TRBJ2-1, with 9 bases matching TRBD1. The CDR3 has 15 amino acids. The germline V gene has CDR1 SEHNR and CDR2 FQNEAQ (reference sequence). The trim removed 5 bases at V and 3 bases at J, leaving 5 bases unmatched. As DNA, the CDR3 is TGTGCCAGCAGCCGGGGACAGGGTATCTACAATGAGCAGTTCTTC. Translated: CASSRGQGIYNEQFF.

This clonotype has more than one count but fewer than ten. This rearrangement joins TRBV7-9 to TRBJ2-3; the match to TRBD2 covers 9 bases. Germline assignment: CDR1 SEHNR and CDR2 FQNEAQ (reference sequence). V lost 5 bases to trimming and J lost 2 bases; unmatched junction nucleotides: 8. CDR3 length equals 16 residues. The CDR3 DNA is TGTGCCAGCAGCGAATTTAGCGGGGGTTCCACAGATACGCAGTATTTT. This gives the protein CASSEFSGGSTDTQYF. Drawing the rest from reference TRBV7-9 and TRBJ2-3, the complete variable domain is DTGVSQNPRHKITKRGQNVTFRCDPISEHNRLYWYRQTLGQGPEFLTYFQNEAQLEKSRLLSDRFSAERPKGSFSTLEIQRTEQGDSAMYLCASSEFSGGSTDTQYFGPGTRLTVL.

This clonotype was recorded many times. The CDR3 sequence: CATGPNQETQYF. The CDR3 nucleotides read TGTGCCACCGGGCCAAACCAAGAGACCCAGTACTTC. The rearrangement links TRBV6-5 to TRBJ2-5; D is ambiguous. The V end lost 10 bases, the J end lost 0 bases, and 9 bases lay between the germline ends. The CDR3 consists of 12 residues. Germline CDR1 MNHEY, CDR2 SVGAGI.

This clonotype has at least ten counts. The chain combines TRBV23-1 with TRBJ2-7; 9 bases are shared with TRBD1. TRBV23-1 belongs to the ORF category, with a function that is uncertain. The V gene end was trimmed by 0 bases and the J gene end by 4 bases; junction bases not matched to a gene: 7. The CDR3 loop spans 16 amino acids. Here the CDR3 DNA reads TGCGCCAGCAGTCAATCCTGGGGACAGGGTAGATACGAGCAGTACTTC. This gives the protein CASSQSWGQGRYEQYF.

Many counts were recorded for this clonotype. This CDR3 reads CASSLGGAVSYEQYF. The CDR3, as DNA: TGTGCCAGCAGCTTAGGGGGGGCAGTCTCCTACGAGCAGTACTTC. This chain connects TRBV7-2 to TRBJ2-7, with D possibly being TRBD1 or TRBD2 (6 bases each). The germline V gene has CDR1 SGHTA and CDR2 FQGNSA. This CDR3 has 15 amino acids. Trimming cost V 1 base and J 0 bases, with 10 bases left between them.

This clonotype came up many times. CDR3 coding DNA: TGTGCCAGCAGCCAACTAGCGGGAGTTCGGAAGACCCAGTACTTC. Protein product: CASSQLAGVRKTQYF. This chain uses TRBV3-1 with TRBJ2-5, with 10 bases aligning to TRBD2. CDR3 size: 15 residues. Germline V gene sequence: CDR1 LGHDT, CDR2 YNNKEL (reference sequence). Trimming at V came to 2 bases and at J to 6 bases, leaving 6 bases not matched to a gene.

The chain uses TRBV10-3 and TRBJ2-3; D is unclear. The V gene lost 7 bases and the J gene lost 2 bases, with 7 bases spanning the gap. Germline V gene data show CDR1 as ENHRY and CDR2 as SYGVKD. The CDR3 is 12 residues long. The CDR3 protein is CAIKANTDTQYF. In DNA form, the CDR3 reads TGTGCCATCAAGGCTAACACAGATACGCAGTATTTT.

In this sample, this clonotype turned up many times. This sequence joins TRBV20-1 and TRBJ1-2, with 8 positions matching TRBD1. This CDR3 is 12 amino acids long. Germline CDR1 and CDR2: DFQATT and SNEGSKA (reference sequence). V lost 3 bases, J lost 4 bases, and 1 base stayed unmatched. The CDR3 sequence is CSASGQGYGYTF. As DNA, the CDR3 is TGCAGTGCTAGCGGACAGGGCTATGGCTACACCTTC.